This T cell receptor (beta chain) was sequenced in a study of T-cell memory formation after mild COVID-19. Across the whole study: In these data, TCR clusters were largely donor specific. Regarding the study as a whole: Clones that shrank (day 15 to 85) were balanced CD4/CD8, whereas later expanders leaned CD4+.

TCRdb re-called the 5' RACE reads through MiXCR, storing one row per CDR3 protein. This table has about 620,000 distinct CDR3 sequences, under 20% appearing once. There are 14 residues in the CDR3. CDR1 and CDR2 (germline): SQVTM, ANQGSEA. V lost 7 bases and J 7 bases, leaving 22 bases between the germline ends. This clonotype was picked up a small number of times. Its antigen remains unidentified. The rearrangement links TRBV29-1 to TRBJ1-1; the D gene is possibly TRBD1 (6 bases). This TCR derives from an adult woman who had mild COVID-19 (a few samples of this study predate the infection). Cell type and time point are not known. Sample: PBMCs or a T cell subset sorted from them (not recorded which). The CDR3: CSAADSLFSGEAFF. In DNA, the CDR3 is TGCAGCGCGGCGGACAGCCTATTTTCCGGTGAAGCTTTCTTT.